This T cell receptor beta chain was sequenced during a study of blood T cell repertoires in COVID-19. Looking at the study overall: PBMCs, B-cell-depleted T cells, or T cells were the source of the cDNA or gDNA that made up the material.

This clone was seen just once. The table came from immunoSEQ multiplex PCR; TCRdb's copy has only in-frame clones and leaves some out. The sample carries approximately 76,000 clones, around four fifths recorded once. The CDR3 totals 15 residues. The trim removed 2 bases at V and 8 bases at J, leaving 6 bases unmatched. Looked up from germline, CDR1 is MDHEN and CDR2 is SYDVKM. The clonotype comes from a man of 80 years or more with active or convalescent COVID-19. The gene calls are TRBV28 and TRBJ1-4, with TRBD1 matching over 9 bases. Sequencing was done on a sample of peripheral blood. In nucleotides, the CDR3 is TGTGCCAGCAGTTTAAGGGGACAGGGACAGGAAAAACTGTTTTTT. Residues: CASSLRGQGQEKLFF.